The sequence of this TCR beta chain was determined in a study of blood T cell repertoires in COVID-19. Produced via immunoSEQ multiplex PCR; TCRdb's table is partial and in-frame only. The table includes roughly 250,000 clones, 70% to 75% detected once. The ends were cut back, 6 bases at V and 0 bases at J, with 11 bases in the middle. Germline V CDR1 and CDR2: SQVTM, ANQGSEA. The CDR3 has 14 residues. V and J are TRBV29-1 and TRBJ2-2, with D possibly TRBD2 on 5 matching bases. The TCR originated in a woman aged 80 or over with acute or convalescent COVID-19. Sequenced material: peripheral blood. The CDR3 loop is CSVLGVTNTGELFF. The CDR3 nucleotides read TGCAGCGTGCTCGGGGTAACGAACACCGGGGAGCTGTTTTTT.